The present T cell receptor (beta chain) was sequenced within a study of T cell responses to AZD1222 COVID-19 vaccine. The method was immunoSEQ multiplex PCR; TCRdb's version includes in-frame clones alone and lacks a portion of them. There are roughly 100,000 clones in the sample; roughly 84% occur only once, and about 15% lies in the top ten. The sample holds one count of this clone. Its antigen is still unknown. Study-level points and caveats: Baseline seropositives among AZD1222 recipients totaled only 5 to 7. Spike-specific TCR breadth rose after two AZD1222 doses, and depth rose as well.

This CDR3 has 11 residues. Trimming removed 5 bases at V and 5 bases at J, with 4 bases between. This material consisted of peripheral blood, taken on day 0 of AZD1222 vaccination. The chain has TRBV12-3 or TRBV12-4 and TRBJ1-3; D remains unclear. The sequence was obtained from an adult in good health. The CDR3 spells CASSNRNTIYF. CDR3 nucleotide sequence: TGTGCCAGCAGTAATCGAAACACCATATATTTT.